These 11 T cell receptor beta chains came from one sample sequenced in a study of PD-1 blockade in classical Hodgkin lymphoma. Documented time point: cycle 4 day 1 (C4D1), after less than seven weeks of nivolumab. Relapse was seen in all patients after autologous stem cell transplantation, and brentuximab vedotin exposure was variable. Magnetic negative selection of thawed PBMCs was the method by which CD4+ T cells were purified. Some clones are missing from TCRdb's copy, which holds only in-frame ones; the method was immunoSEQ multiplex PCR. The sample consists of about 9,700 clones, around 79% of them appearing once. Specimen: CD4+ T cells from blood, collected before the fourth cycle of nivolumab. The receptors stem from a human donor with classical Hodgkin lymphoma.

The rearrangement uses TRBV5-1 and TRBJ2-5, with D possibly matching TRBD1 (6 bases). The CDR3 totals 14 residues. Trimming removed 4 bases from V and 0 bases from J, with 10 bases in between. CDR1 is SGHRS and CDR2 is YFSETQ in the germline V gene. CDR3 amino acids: CASSQQGNQETQYF. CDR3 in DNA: TGCGCCAGCAGCCAACAGGGAAACCAAGAGACCCAGTACTTC. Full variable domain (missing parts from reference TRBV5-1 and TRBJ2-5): KAGVTQTPRYLIKTRGQQVTLSCSPISGHRSVSWYQQTPGQGLQFLFEYFSETQRNKGNFPGRFSGRQFSNSRSEMNVSTLELGDSALYLCASSQQGNQETQYFGPGTRLLVL.

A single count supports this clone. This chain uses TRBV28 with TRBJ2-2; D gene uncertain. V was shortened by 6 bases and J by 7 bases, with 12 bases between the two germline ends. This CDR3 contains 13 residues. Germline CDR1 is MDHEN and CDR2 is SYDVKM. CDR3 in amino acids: CASRNIVVGELFF. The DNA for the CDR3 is TGTGCCAGCAGAAATATCGTTGTCGGGGAGCTGTTTTTT. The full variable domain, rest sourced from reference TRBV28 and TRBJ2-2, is DVKVTQSSRYLVKRTGEKVFLECVQDMDHENMFWYRQDPGLGLRLIYFSYDVKMKEKGDIPEGYSVSREKKERFSLILESASTNQTSMYLCASRNIVVGELFFGEGSRLTVL.

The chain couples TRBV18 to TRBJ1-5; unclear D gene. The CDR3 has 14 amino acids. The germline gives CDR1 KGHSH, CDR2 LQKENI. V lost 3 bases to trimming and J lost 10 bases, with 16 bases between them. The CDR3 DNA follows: TGTGCCAGCTCACCCGGACCACGGATTCATCCCCAGCATTTT. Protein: CASSPGPRIHPQHF.

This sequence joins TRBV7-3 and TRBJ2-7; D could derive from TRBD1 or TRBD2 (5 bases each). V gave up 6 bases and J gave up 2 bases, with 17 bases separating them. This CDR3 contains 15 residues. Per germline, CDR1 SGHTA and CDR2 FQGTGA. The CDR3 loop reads CASSIAGTETYEQYF. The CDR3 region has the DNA TGTGCCAGCAGTATCGCCGGGACGGAGACCTACGAGCAGTACTTC.

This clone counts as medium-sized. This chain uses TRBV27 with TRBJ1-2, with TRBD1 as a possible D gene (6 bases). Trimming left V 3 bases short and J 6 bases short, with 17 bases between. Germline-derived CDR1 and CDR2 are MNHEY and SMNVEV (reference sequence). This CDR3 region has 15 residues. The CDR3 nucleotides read TGTGCCAGCAGTTTTCGGCCGAGGGGGGAGGATGGCTACACCTTC. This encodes CASSFRPRGEDGYTF.

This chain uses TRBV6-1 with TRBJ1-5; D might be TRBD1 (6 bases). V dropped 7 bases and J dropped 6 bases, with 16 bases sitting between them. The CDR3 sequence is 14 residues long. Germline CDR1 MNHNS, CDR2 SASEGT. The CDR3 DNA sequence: TGTGCCAGCACCCAAGAGGGGGTGGGTCAGCCCCAGCATTTT. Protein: CASTQEGVGQPQHF.

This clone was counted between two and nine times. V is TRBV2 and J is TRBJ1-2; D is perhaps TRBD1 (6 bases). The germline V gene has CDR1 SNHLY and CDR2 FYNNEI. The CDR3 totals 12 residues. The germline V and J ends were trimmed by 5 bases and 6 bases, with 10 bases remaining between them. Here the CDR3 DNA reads TGTGCCAGCAGTCAATACAGGGATGGCTACACCTTC. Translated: CASSQYRDGYTF.

CDR3: CASNLVEAEAFF. The CDR3 region has the DNA TGTGCCAGCAATCTTGTGGAGGCTGAAGCTTTCTTT. This sequence joins TRBV2 and TRBJ1-1; D remains unclear. V shed 7 bases and J shed 6 bases, with 12 bases lying between them. Germline CDR1 reads SNHLY; CDR2 reads FYNNEI. This CDR3 spans 12 amino acids.

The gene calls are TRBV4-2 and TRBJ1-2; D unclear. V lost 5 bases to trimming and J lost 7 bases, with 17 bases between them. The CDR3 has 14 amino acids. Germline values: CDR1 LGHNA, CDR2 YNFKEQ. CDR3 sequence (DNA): TGTGCCAGCAGCTCTACATCTCCCCTTGGTGGCTACACCTTC. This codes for CASSSTSPLGGYTF.

CDR3 sequence (DNA): TGTGCCAGCAGCTTAGGTGGAGGTTATGGCTACACCTTC. The encoded protein is CASSLGGGYGYTF. The chain couples TRBV7-2 to TRBJ1-2; no firm D call. The CDR3 is 13 amino acids. Trimming shortened V by 1 base and J by 5 bases, and 8 bases separated the two germline ends. Germline V gene lookup returns CDR1 SGHTA and CDR2 FQGNSA.

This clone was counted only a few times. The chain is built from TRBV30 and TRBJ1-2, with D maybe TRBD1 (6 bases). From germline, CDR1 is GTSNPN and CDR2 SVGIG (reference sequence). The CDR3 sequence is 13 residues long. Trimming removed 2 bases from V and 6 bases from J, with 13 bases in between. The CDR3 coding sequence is TGTGCCTGGAGTAGGCAACAGGGAGATGGCTACACCTTC. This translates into CAWSRQQGDGYTF.